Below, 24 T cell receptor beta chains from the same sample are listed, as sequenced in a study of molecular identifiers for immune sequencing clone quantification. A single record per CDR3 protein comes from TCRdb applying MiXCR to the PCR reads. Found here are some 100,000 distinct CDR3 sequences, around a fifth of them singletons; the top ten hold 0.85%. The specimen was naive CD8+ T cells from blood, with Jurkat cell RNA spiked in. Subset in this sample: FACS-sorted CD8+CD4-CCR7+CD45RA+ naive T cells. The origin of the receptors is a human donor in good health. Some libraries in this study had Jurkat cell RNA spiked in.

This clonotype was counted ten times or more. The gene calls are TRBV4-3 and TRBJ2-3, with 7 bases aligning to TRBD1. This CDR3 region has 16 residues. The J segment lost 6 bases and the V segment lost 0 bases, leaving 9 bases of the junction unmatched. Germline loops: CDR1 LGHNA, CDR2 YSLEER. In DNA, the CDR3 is TGCGCCAGCAGCCAAGAACAGGGGTGGGACCAGGATACGCAGTATTTT. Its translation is CASSQEQGWDQDTQYF.

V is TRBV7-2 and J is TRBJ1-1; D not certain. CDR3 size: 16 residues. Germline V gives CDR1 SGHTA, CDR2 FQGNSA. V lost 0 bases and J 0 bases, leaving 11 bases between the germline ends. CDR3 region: CASSLASRVMNTEAFF. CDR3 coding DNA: TGTGCCAGCAGCTTAGCATCCCGGGTGATGAACACTGAAGCTTTCTTT.

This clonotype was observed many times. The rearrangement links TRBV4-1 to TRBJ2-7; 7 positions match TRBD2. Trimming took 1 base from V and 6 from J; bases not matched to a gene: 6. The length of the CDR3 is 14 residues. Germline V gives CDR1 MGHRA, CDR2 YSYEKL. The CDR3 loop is CASSQGLAFFEQYF. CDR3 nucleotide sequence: TGCGCCAGCAGCCAAGGACTAGCTTTTTTCGAGCAGTACTTC.

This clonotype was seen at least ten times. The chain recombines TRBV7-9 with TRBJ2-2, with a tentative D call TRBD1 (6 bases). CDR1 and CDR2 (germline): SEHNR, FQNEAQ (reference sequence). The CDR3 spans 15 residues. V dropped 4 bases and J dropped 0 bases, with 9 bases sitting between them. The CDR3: CASSSGQTNTGELFF. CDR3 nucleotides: TGTGCCAGCAGCTCAGGACAGACGAACACCGGGGAGCTGTTTTTT. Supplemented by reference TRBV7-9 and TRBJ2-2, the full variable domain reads DTGVSQNPRHKITKRGQNVTFRCDPISEHNRLYWYRQTLGQGPEFLTYFQNEAQLEKSRLLSDRFSAERPKGSFSTLEIQRTEQGDSAMYLCASSSGQTNTGELFFGEGSRLTVL.

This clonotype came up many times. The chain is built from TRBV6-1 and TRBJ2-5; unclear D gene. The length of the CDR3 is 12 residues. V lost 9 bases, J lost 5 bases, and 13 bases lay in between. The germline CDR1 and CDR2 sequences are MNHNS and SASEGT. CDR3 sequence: CASRNMGETQYF. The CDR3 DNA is TGTGCCAGTCGGAACATGGGGGAGACCCAGTACTTC.

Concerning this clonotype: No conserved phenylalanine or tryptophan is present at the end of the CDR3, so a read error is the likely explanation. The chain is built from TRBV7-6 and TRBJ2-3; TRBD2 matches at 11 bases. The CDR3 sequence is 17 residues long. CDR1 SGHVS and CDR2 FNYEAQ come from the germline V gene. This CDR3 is CASSLRPGLAATGTQYS. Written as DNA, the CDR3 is TGTGCCAGCAGCTTACGACCGGGACTAGCGGCCACAGGTACGCAGTATTCT.

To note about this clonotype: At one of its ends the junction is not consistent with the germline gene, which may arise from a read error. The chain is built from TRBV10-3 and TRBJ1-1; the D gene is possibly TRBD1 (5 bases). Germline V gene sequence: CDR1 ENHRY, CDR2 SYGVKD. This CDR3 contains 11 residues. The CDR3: CATTRGTVAFF. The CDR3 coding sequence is TGTGCCACTACAAGGGGAACTGTAGCTTTCTTT.

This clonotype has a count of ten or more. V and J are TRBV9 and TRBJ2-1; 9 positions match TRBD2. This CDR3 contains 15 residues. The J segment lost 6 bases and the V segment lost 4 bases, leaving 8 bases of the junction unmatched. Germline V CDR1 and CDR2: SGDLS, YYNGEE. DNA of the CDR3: TGTGCCAGCAGCCGTGGACTAGCGAGGAGCAATGAGCAGTTCTTC. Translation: CASSRGLARSNEQFF.

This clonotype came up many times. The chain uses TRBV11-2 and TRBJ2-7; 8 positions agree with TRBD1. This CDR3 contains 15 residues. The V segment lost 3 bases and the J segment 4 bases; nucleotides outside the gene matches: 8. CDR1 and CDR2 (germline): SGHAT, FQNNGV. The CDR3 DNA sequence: TGTGCCAGCAGCTTTCGAGCAGGGGGCAGTTACGAGCAGTACTTC. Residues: CASSFRAGGSYEQYF. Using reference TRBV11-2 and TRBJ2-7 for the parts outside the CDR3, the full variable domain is EAGVAQSPRYKIIEKRQSVAFWCNPISGHATLYWYQQILGQGPKLLIQFQNNGVVDDSQLPKDRFSAERLKGVDSTLKIQPAKLEDSAVYLCASSFRAGGSYEQYFGPGTRLTVT.

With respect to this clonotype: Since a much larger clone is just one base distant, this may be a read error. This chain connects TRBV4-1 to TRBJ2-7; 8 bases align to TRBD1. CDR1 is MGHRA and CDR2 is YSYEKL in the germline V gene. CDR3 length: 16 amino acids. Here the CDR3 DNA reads TGCGCCGGCAGCCAAGATCGGGCAGGGGGCTACTACGAGCAGTACTTC. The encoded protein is CAGSQDRAGGYYEQYF.

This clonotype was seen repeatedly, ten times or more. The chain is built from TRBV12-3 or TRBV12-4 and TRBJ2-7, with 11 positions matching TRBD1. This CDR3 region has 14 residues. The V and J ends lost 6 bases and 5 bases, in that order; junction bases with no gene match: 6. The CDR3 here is CASRGQGATHEQYF. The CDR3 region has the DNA TGTGCCAGCAGAGGACAGGGGGCGACCCACGAGCAGTACTTC.

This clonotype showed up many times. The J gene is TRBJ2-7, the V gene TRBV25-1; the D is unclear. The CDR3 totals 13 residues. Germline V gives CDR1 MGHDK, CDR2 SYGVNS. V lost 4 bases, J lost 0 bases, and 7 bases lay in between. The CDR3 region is CASSGLTSYEQYF. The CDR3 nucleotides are TGTGCCAGCAGTGGACTGACCTCCTACGAGCAGTACTTC.

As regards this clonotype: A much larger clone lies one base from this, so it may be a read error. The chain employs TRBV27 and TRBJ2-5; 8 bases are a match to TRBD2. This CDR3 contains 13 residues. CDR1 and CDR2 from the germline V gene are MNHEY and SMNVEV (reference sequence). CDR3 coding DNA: TGTGCCAGCAGTTTGGGACTAGGGGAGACCCTGTACTTC. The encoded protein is CASSLGLGETLYF.

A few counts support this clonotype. CDR3: CASSFVQGVGEQYF. The CDR3, as DNA: TGTGCCAGCAGTTTTGTACAGGGGGTAGGGGAGCAGTACTTC. The rearrangement uses TRBV27 and TRBJ2-7; the match to TRBD1 covers 8 bases. The CDR3 has 14 residues. Germline V gives CDR1 MNHEY, CDR2 SMNVEV (reference sequence). Trimming at V came to 3 bases and at J to 7 bases, leaving 8 bases not matched to a gene.

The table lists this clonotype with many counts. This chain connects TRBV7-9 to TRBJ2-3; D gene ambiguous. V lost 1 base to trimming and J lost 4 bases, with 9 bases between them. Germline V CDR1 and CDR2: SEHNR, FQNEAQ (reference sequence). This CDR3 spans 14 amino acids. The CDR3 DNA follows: TGTGCCAGCAGCTTAGTCGCAGGTCCAGATACGCAGTATTTT. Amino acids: CASSLVAGPDTQYF.

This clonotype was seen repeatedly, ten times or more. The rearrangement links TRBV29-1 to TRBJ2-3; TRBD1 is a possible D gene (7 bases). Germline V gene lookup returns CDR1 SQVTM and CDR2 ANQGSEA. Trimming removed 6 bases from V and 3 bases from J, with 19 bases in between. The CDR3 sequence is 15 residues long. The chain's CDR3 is CSVNLRGAGTDTQYF. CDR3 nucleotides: TGCAGCGTCAACCTCAGGGGGGCTGGAACAGATACGCAGTATTTT.

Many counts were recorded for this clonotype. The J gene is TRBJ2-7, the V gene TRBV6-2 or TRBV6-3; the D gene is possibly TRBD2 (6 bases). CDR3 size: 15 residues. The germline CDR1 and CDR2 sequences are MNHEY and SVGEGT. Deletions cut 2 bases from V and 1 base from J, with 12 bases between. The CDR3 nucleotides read TGTGCCAGCAGTTACCCCCGGGAGCGTTCCTACGAGCAGTACTTC. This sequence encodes CASSYPRERSYEQYF.

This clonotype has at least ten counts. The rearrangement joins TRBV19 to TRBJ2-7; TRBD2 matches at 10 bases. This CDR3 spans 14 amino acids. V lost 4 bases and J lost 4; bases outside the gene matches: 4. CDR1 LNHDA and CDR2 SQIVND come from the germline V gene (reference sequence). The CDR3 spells CASSTSGSVYEQYF. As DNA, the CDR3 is TGTGCCAGTAGTACTAGCGGGAGTGTTTACGAGCAGTACTTC.

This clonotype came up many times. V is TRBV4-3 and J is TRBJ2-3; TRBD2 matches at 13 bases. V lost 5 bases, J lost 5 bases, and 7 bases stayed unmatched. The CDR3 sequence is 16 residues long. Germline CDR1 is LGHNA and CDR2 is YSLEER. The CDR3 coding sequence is TGCGCCAGCAGCAGGGGGACTAGCGGGGAGGGAGATACGCAGTATTTT. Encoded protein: CASSRGTSGEGDTQYF.

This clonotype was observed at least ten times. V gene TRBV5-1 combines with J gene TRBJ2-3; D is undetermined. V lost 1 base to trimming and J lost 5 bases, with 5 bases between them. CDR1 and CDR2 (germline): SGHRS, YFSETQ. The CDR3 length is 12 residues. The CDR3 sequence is CASSLTEDTQYF. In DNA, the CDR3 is TGCGCCAGCAGCTTGACGGAAGATACGCAGTATTTT.

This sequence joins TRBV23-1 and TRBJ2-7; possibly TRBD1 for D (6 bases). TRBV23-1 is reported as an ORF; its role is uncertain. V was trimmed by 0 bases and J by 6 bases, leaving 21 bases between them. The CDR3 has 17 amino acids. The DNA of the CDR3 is TGCGCCAGCAGTCAATCTAGTGGGGCCCCCAGGGGTTCCGAGCAGTACTTC. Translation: CASSQSSGAPRGSEQYF.

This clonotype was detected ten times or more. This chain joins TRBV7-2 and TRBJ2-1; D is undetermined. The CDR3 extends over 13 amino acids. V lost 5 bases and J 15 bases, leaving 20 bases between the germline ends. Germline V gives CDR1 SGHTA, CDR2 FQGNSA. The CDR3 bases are TGTGCCAGCAGCCTCCCCCCTAACTTATCGCGGTTCTTC. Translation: CASSLPPNLSRFF.

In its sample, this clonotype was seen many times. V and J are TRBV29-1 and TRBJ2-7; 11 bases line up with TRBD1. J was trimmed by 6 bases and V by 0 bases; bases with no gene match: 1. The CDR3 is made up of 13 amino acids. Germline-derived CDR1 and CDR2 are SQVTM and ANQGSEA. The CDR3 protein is CSVEDGTGGEQYF. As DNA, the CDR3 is TGCAGCGTTGAAGATGGGACAGGGGGCGAGCAGTACTTC.

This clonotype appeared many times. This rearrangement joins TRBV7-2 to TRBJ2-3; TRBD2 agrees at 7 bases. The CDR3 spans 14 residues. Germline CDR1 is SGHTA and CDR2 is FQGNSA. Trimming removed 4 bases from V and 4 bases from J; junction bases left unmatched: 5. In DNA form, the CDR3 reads TGTGCCAGCAGCTCCGGACTAGTGGCAGATACGCAGTATTTT. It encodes CASSSGLVADTQYF.